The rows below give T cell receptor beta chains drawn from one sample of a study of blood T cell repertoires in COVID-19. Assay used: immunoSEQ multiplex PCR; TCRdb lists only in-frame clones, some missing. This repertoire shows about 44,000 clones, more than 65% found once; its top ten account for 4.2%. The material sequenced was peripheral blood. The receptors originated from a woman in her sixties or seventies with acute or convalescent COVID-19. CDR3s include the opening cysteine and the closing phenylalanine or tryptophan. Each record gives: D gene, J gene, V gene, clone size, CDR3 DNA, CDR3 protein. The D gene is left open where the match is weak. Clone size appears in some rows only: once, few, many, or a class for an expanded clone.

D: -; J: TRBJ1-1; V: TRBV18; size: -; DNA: TGTGCCAGCTCACCAGGGGCCTCGAACACTGAAGCTTTCTTT; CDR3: CASSPGASNTEAFF
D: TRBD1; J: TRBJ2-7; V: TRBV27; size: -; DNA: TGTGCCACTTCAACCGGGACAGGGGGCTACGAGCAGTACTTC; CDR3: CATSTGTGGYEQYF
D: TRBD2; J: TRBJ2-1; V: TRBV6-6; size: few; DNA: TGTGCCAGCAGTTTTAGCGGGAGGTTCTCGAATGAGCAGTTCTTC; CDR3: CASSFSGRFSNEQFF
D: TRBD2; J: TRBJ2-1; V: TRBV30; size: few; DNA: TGTGCCTGGAGTCCCGGGACTAGCTACTACAATGAGCAGTTCTTC; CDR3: CAWSPGTSYYNEQFF
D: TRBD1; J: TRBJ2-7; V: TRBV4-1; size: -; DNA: TGCGCCAGCAGCCACTTACTTGACAGGGAAGAATCCTACGAGCAGTACTTC; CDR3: CASSHLLDREESYEQYF
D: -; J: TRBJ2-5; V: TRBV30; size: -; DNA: TGTGCCTGGAGTCGAATAAGTGTGCGGGAGACCCAGTACTTC; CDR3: CAWSRISVRETQYF
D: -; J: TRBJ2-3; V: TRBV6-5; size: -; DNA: TGTGCCAGCAGTAGGGACTTCAGCCGCACAGATACGCAGTATTTT; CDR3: CASSRDFSRTDTQYF
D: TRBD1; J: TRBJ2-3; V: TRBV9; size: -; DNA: TGTGCCAGCAGCAGTCGACAGGGGGGGACAGATACGCAGTATTTT; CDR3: CASSSRQGGTDTQYF
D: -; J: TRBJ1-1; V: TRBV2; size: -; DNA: TGTGCCAGCAGTGAGGCCCTCACACCTGAAGCTTTCTTT; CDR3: CASSEALTPEAFF
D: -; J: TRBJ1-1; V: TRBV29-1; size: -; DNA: TGCAGCGTTGGAATGGGCCCCCCTGAAGCTTTCTTT; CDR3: CSVGMGPPEAFF
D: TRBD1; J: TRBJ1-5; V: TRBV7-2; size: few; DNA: TGTGCCAGCAGCTCACAGGGGAATCAGCCCCAGCATTTT; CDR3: CASSSQGNQPQHF
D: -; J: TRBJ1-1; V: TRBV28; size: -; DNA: TGTGCCAGCAGTTACGGGGGGCTATGGACTGAAGCTTTCTTT; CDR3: CASSYGGLWTEAFF
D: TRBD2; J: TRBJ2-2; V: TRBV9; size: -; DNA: TGTGCCAGCAGCGTGGGGGGACTAGCGGGAGAAGCGAACACCGGGGAGCTGTTTTTT; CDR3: CASSVGGLAGEANTGELFF
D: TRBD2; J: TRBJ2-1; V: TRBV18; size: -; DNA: TGTGCCAGCTCACCCGGGAGGGTTGAGCAGTTCTTC; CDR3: CASSPGRVEQFF
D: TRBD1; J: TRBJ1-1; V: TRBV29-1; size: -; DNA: TGCAGCGTCACCTACTTTGACAGGGACACTGAAGCTTTCTTT; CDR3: CSVTYFDRDTEAFF
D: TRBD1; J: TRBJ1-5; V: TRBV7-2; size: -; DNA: TGTGCCAGCAGCCCCAGTCCCGGGACAGGGGGCGGCCAGCCCCAGCATTTT; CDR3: CASSPSPGTGGGQPQHF
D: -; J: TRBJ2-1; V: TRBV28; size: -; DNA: TGTGCCAGCAGTTTAGGGCCCCGCTCCTACAATGAGCAGTTCTTC; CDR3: CASSLGPRSYNEQFF
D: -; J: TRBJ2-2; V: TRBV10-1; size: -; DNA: TGCGCCAGCAGTGAGCGAGAGAACACCGGGGAGCTGTTTTTT; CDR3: CASSERENTGELFF
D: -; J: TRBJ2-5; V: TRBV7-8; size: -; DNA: TGTGCCAGCAGCCAAGGGGCGCGGATCGGGGAGACCCAGTACTTC; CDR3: CASSQGARIGETQYF
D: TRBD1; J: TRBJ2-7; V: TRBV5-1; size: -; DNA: TGCGCCAGCAGCTTGTCCGGGACAGGGGGTTTCAACGAGCAGTACTTC; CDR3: CASSLSGTGGFNEQYF
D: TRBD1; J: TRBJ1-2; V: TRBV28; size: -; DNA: TGTGCCAGCAGTTTACCCACAGGGGTGAGTGGCTACACCTTC; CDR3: CASSLPTGVSGYTF
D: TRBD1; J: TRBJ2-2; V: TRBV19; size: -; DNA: TGTGCCAGTAGCATACAGGGGGTTAACGCGAACACCGGGGAGCTGTTTTTT; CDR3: CASSIQGVNANTGELFF
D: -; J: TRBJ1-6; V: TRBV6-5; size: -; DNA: TGTGCCAGCAGTCTGCAGGTTCAAAATTCACCCCTCCACTTT; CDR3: CASSLQVQNSPLHF
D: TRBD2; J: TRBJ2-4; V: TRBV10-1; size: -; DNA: TGCGCCAGCAGTGAGCGACGCTCGAGCGGGAGGGTTATAAACATTCAGTACTTC; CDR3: CASSERRSSGRVINIQYF
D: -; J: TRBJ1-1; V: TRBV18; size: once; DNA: TGTGCCAGCTCACCATATTCAGGGTTGGGGACTGAAGCTTTCTTT; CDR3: CASSPYSGLGTEAFF
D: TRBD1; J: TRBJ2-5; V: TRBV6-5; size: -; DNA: TGTGCCAGCAGTCCTACAGGGGGCTGGGAGACCCAGTACTTC; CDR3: CASSPTGGWETQYF
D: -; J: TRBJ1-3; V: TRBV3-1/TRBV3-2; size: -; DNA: TGTGCCAGCAGCGCCCTTCCGAGTGGTGGAAACACCATATATTTT; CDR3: CASSALPSGGNTIYF
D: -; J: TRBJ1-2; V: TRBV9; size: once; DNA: TGTGCCAGCAGCGTAGGTCGGACAGATAACTATGGCTACACCTTC; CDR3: CASSVGRTDNYGYTF
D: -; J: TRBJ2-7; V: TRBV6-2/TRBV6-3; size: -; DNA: TGTGCCAGCAGTTACAGGCAACAGGGCTACGAGCAGTACTTC; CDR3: CASSYRQQGYEQYF
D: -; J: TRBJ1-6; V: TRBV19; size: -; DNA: TGTGCCAGTACCCCGGGGTTTCTGAATTCACCCCTCCACTTT; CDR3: CASTPGFLNSPLHF
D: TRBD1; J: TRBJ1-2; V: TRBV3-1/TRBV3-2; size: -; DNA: TGTGCCAGCAGCCCCCCCAGGGGGCGGTTGCGTTATGGCTACACCTTC; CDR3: CASSPPRGRLRYGYTF